This T cell receptor beta chain emerged from a study of response to subunit inactivated influenza vaccine. The study, taken as a whole, reports: Few additional T cells are recruited per seasonal influenza vaccination, authors suggested.

In its sample, this clonotype was seen a few times. Its target is unknown. V lost 5 bases and J 0 bases, leaving 11 bases between the germline ends. The CDR3 totals 14 residues. Germline V gene sequence: CDR1 ENHRY, CDR2 SYGVKD. TCRdb processed the RT-PCR reads anew with MiXCR; each CDR3 protein has one entry. Here the sample spans 300,000 to 350,000 distinct CDR3 sequences, 20% to 25% being singletons. The sequenced sample was PBMCs from blood, obtained less than 22 months after vaccination. This TCR came from a man between 50 and 75 years old who received an inactivated influenza vaccine. The chain couples TRBV10-3 to TRBJ2-7; no reliable D call. CDR3 protein: CAISSPGYSYEQYF. The CDR3 coding sequence is TGTGCCATCAGTTCCCCGGGTTACTCCTACGAGCAGTACTTC.